These 5 T cell receptor beta chains were all obtained from the same sample, sequenced in a study of T-cell reconstitution after alpha-beta-depleted transplantation in children (dated by TCRdb to about 2016). Receptor amplification or capture employed PCR. This sample was sequenced with an Illumina HiSeq 2500. TCR library preparation used molecular barcoding, with unique molecular identifiers applied to normalize quantification of the TCRbeta repertoire. TCRdb reworked the public reads: Q25 trimming with fastp, MiXCR clone assembly, productive beta chains retained. Every CDR3 protein is listed once, alongside the most common genes and DNA of its rows. This sample gives around 600,000 distinct CDR3 sequences in total; about 10% of them show up just once. In total, the top ten clones hold less than 5% of the sample. Specimen: PBMCs from the stem cell graft donor, collected from the stem cell graft. The receptors derive from a human donor who donated a stem cell graft to a child with acute myeloid leukemia.

This clonotype was picked up a small number of times. The gene calls are TRBV12-3 or TRBV12-4 and TRBJ2-1; 7 bases fit TRBD2. The CDR3 is made up of 15 amino acids. V lost 7 bases to trimming and J lost 4 bases; unmatched junction nucleotides: 10. CDR3 amino acids: CASTLLADPYNEQFF. CDR3 sequence (DNA): TGTGCCAGCACCCTGCTAGCGGACCCATACAATGAGCAGTTCTTC.

The chain joins TRBV7-2 to TRBJ1-2, with 7 bases lining up with TRBD1. The CDR3 is made up of 15 amino acids. CDR1 and CDR2 from the germline V gene are SGHTA and FQGNSA. The J segment lost 0 bases and the V segment lost 3 bases, leaving 4 bases of the junction unmatched. The CDR3 DNA sequence: TGTGCCAGCAGCTTGAACAGGGGTACTAACTATGGCTACACCTTC. Its protein is CASSLNRGTNYGYTF.

This clonotype has more than one count but fewer than ten. V is TRBV20-1 and J is TRBJ2-7, with TRBD1 matching over 10 bases. Germline-derived CDR1 and CDR2 are DFQATT and SNEGSKA (reference sequence). The CDR3 extends over 14 amino acids. J lost 7 bases, V lost 2 bases, and 8 bases had no gene match. The CDR3 reads CSARLTGGIKEQYF. Written as DNA, the CDR3 is TGCAGTGCTAGACTGACAGGGGGCATAAAGGAGCAGTACTTC.

This clonotype was seen repeatedly, ten times or more. V usage is TRBV28 and J usage is TRBJ2-4; possible D gene TRBD2, 5 bases. This CDR3 has 14 residues. Germline assignment: CDR1 MDHEN and CDR2 SYDVKM. V was cut by 5 bases and J by 6 bases, with 14 bases left in between. The CDR3: CASSLAGIGNIQYF. The CDR3 region has the DNA TGTGCCAGCAGTCTCGCCGGGATCGGAAACATTCAGTACTTC.

This clonotype has a handful of counts. This rearrangement joins TRBV7-2 to TRBJ1-2; D remains unclear. The germline gives CDR1 SGHTA, CDR2 FQGNSA. The CDR3 extends over 13 amino acids. Trimming took 6 bases from V and 5 from J, leaving 13 bases between them. The CDR3: CASRRLGEYGYTF. As DNA, the CDR3 is TGTGCCAGCAGGCGTCTCGGAGAGTATGGCTACACCTTC.